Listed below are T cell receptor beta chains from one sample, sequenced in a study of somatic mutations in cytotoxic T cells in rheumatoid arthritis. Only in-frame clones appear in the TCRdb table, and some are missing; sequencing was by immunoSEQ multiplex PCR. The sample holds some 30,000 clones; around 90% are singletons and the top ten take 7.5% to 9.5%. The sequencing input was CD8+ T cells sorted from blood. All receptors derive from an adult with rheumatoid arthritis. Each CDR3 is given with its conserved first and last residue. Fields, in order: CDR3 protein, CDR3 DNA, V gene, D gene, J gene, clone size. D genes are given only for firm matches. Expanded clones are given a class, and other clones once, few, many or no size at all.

CASSLFASSVQYF | TGTGCCAGCAGTTTATTTGCTAGCAGTGTGCAGTACTTC | TRBV27 | NA | TRBJ2-7 | few
CASSRRPTRELEEKLFF | TGCGCCAGCAGTCGCCGGCCTACCCGGGAACTAGAGGAAAAACTGTTTTTT | TRBV4-1 | NA | TRBJ1-4 | NA
CASSQDPLAGTTDTQYF | TGCGCCAGCAGCCAAGATCCCCTAGCGGGGACCACAGATACGCAGTATTTT | TRBV4-1 | TRBD2 | TRBJ2-3 | NA
CASSPGTGSYGYTF | TGCGCCAGCAGCCCCGGGACAGGTTCCTATGGCTACACCTTC | TRBV4-1 | TRBD1 | TRBJ1-2 | NA
CATSRTGGTGELFF | TGTGCCACCAGCAGGACAGGGGGAACCGGGGAGCTGTTTTTT | TRBV15 | TRBD1 | TRBJ2-2 | NA
CASRPPGTGHYGYTF | TGTGCCAGCAGGCCCCCAGGAACAGGTCACTATGGCTACACCTTC | TRBV5-5 | NA | TRBJ1-2 | few
CASSTGQQETQYF | TGCGCCAGCAGCACGGGACAGCAAGAGACCCAGTACTTC | TRBV5-1 | TRBD1 | TRBJ2-5 | NA
CASSLSGQSYEQYF | TGTGCCAGCAGTTTATCGGGACAATCCTACGAGCAGTACTTC | TRBV27 | NA | TRBJ2-7 | NA
CASSLSAPNEQFF | TGTGCCAGCAGCTTATCGGCTCCCAATGAGCAGTTCTTC | TRBV7-6 | NA | TRBJ2-1 | NA
CASSILGTSGIYSNEQFF | TGTGCCAGCAGCATTTTAGGGACTAGCGGGATTTATAGTAATGAGCAGTTCTTC | TRBV7-9 | TRBD2 | TRBJ2-1 | NA
CASSKTGANTGELFF | TGTGCCAGCAGCAAGACAGGGGCCAACACCGGGGAGCTGTTTTTT | TRBV11-1 | TRBD1 | TRBJ2-2 | NA
CASSWDSTYNEQFF | TGTGCCAGCAGCTGGGACAGTACCTACAATGAGCAGTTCTTC | TRBV7-9 | TRBD1 | TRBJ2-1 | NA
CASSSLGLSDEQFF | TGTGCCAGCAGCTCCCTCGGACTTTCGGATGAGCAGTTCTTC | TRBV11-2 | NA | TRBJ2-1 | once
CASSQGDGPDTQYF | TGCGCCAGCAGCCAAGGGGACGGTCCAGATACGCAGTATTTT | TRBV4-1 | NA | TRBJ2-3 | once
CASRFGQQNQPQHF | TGTGCAAGTCGCTTTGGACAGCAAAATCAGCCCCAGCATTTT | TRBV12-2 | NA | TRBJ1-5 | NA
CASSSTYNEQFF | TGTGCCAGCAGTTCAACCTACAATGAGCAGTTCTTC | TRBV27 | NA | TRBJ2-1 | once
CSVEGLAGGDTQYF | TGCAGCGTTGAAGGTCTAGCGGGAGGAGATACGCAGTATTTT | TRBV29-1 | TRBD2 | TRBJ2-3 | NA
CASSSGGGALGRTYNEQFF | TGCGCCAGCAGCTCAGGGGGGGGCGCATTAGGACGGACCTACAATGAGCAGTTCTTC | TRBV4-1 | NA | TRBJ2-1 | NA
CASSSLRVFIQETQYF | TGTGCCAGCAGCTCGTTAAGGGTATTCATCCAAGAGACCCAGTACTTC | TRBV7-9 | NA | TRBJ2-5 | NA
CSVGHPRTGELFF | TGCAGCGTTGGCCATCCCAGGACCGGGGAGCTGTTTTTT | TRBV29-1 | NA | TRBJ2-2 | NA
CASSIGDAGELFF | TGTGCCAGCAGCATTGGGGATGCCGGGGAGCTGTTTTTT | TRBV7-7 | NA | TRBJ2-2 | NA
CARAGGLYNEQFF | TGTGCCCGGGCGGGAGGGCTCTACAATGAGCAGTTCTTC | TRBV30 | TRBD2 | TRBJ2-1 | NA
CASSFSSGSTDTQYF | TGTGCCAGCAGTTTCTCTAGCGGTAGCACAGATACGCAGTATTTT | TRBV28 | TRBD2 | TRBJ2-3 | NA
CASSLAGYEQYF | TGTGCCAGCAGCTTAGCGGGCTACGAGCAGTACTTC | TRBV11-2 | NA | TRBJ2-7 | NA
CASSTKSFDPSCEQYF | TGTGCCAGCAGTACCAAATCTTTTGATCCTTCGTGTGAGCAGTACTTC | TRBV21-1 | NA | TRBJ2-7 | NA
CASSYSGAQSEKLFF | TGTGCCAGCAGTTACTCGGGGGCTCAAAGTGAAAAACTGTTTTTT | TRBV6-5 | NA | TRBJ1-4 | NA
CASSVDRLANTGELFF | TGTGCCAGCAGCGTAGACAGGTTGGCGAACACCGGGGAGCTGTTTTTT | TRBV9 | NA | TRBJ2-2 | NA
CASSLAGGRAFEQYF | TGTGCCAGCAGCTTAGCGGGCGGGAGGGCCTTCGAGCAGTACTTC | TRBV11-2 | TRBD2 | TRBJ2-7 | NA
CASSSSSGGTSDEQFF | TGTGCCAGCAGCTCGTCTAGCGGGGGCACCTCCGATGAGCAGTTCTTC | TRBV7-9 | TRBD2 | TRBJ2-1 | NA
CAWSVGQGNNEQFF | TGTGCCTGGAGTGTGGGACAGGGGAACAATGAGCAGTTCTTC | TRBV30 | TRBD1 | TRBJ2-1 | NA
CASSPAGQGADYGYTF | TGCGCCAGCAGCCCCGCGGGACAGGGGGCCGACTATGGCTACACCTTC | TRBV4-1 | TRBD1 | TRBJ1-2 | NA
CSVSIAGEETQYF | TGCAGCGTTTCCATAGCGGGAGAGGAGACCCAGTACTTC | TRBV29-1 | TRBD2 | TRBJ2-5 | NA
CAWSVLREREKLFF | TGTGCCTGGAGTGTACTTAGGGAGCGGGAAAAACTGTTTTTT | TRBV30 | NA | TRBJ1-4 | NA
CASSPQDLYGYTF | TGTGCCAGCAGCCCCCAGGACCTCTATGGCTACACCTTC | TRBV5-4 | NA | TRBJ1-2 | NA
CASSSGQPNQPQHF | TGTGCCAGCAGCTCGGGACAGCCCAATCAGCCCCAGCATTTT | TRBV7-6 | TRBD1 | TRBJ1-5 | NA
CASSQDRTGSYEQYF | TGCGCCAGCAGCCAAGATAGGACAGGGAGCTACGAGCAGTACTTC | TRBV4-1 | TRBD1 | TRBJ2-7 | NA
CASSSTGGAYNEQFF | TGTGCCAGCAGCTCTACAGGGGGCGCCTACAATGAGCAGTTCTTC | TRBV7-2 | TRBD1 | TRBJ2-1 | NA
CASSLYPDGASNYGYTF | TGTGCCAGCAGCTTATATCCGGATGGGGCTTCTAACTATGGCTACACCTTC | TRBV7-2 | NA | TRBJ1-2 | NA
CAWIRDPGGRNGYTF | TGTGCCTGGATTCGGGACCCAGGGGGGAGGAATGGCTACACCTTC | TRBV30 | TRBD1 | TRBJ1-2 | NA
CASSFTTTMAQYF | TGTGCCAGCAGTTTCACGACTACTATGGCGCAGTATTTT | TRBV27 | NA | TRBJ2-3 | NA
CASSESQSATNEKLFF | TGTGCCAGCAGTGAATCCCAGAGCGCAACTAATGAAAAACTGTTTTTT | TRBV2 | NA | TRBJ1-4 | NA
CASSQDSNSNQPQHF | TGTGCCAGCAGCCAGGACAGCAATAGCAATCAGCCCCAGCATTTT | TRBV7-8 | NA | TRBJ1-5 | NA
CASSPRGMRGYTF | TGTGCCAGCAGTCCGAGGGGTATGCGTGGCTACACCTTC | TRBV28 | NA | TRBJ1-2 | NA
CAIRWGAYSNQPQHF | TGTGCCATCCGGTGGGGGGCCTATAGCAATCAGCCCCAGCATTTT | TRBV6-1 | NA | TRBJ1-5 | NA
CASRGSGANVLTF | TGCGCCAGCAGAGGGTCTGGGGCCAACGTCCTGACTTTC | TRBV4-1 | NA | TRBJ2-6 | NA
CASSPSLWSYEQYF | TGTGCCAGCAGCCCGAGCCTGTGGAGCTACGAGCAGTACTTC | TRBV6-5 | NA | TRBJ2-7 | NA
CASSLFGGGEGDTQYF | TGTGCCAGCAGTTTATTTGGTGGGGGGGAGGGAGATACGCAGTATTTT | TRBV28 | TRBD2 | TRBJ2-3 | NA
CSVGGLAGGQLYEQYF | TGCAGCGTGGGGGGACTAGCGGGGGGGCAACTCTACGAGCAGTACTTC | TRBV29-1 | TRBD2 | TRBJ2-7 | NA
CSVEVASSYNEQFF | TGCAGCGTTGAAGTAGCCAGCTCCTACAATGAGCAGTTCTTC | TRBV29-1 | NA | TRBJ2-1 | few
CASSQDRAMLLGTQYF | TGCGCCAGCAGCCAGGACCGGGCTATGCTTTTAGGGACCCAGTACTTC | TRBV4-3 | NA | TRBJ2-5 | NA
CASSVRDSFSGANVLTF | TGTGCCAGCAGCGTTCGGGACAGTTTCTCTGGGGCCAACGTCCTGACTTTC | TRBV7-8 | TRBD1 | TRBJ2-6 | NA
CASSLEVGYSYEQYF | TGCGCCAGCAGCTTGGAGGTGGGATATTCCTACGAGCAGTACTTC | TRBV5-1 | NA | TRBJ2-7 | once
CASSSGTTGFNTEAFF | TGTGCCAGCAGCTCCGGCACGACAGGGTTCAACACTGAAGCTTTCTTT | TRBV7-3 | TRBD1 | TRBJ1-1 | few